This T cell receptor (beta chain) was captured by sequencing in a study of T-cell reconstitution after alpha-beta-depleted transplantation in children. Germline loops: CDR1 SEHNR, CDR2 FQNEAQ (reference sequence). The CDR3 is 14 residues long. After removal of 5 bases from V and 0 bases from J, the junction contained 3 bases not matched to a gene. Unique molecular identifiers were used to barcode this TCRbeta library. TCRdb re-derived calls from the PCR reads in MiXCR, one entry per CDR3 protein. The sample contains roughly 4,200 distinct CDR3 sequences, 15% to 20% of which appear only once. This clonotype occurred many times.

The sequence derives from a male patient aged 2 to 10 who had a stem cell transplant for acute lymphoblastic leukemia, so the T cells may come from the graft donor. The sample was PBMCs, mostly from graft donor cells, taken 180 days after TCRalphabeta/CD19-depleted stem cell transplant. The chain links TRBV7-9 to TRBJ1-1; 7 bases match TRBD1. CDR3 sequence: CASSPRGMNTEAFF. The CDR3 DNA follows: TGTGCCAGCAGCCCCAGGGGGATGAACACTGAAGCTTTCTTT.